The 10 T cell receptor beta chains presented below share a single source sample, sequenced in a study of CD8+ T cells in alopecia areata. Treatment noted: oral pan-JAK inhibitor, 5-10 mg twice daily. Extracted RNA was reverse transcribed, and the resulting cDNA served as sequencing template. This table comes from immunoSEQ multiplex PCR, and its TCRdb copy is limited to in-frame clones, with some not included. The repertoire holds about 120,000 clones, with roughly 57% as singletons. The sequences come from CD4+ T cells sorted from blood, collected at week 4, from a patient treated with tofacitinib. All receptors derive from a human donor with alopecia areata.

This chain uses TRBV5-1 with TRBJ2-5; D ambiguous. This CDR3 has 12 residues. Trimming cost V 4 bases and J 1 base, with 5 bases left between them. The germline gives CDR1 SGHRS, CDR2 YFSETQ. The CDR3 DNA sequence: TGCGCCAGCAGCGTGGGCCAAGAGACCCAGTACTTC. Its translation: CASSVGQETQYF. The variable domain in full, completed from reference TRBV5-1 and TRBJ2-5, reads KAGVTQTPRYLIKTRGQQVTLSCSPISGHRSVSWYQQTPGQGLQFLFEYFSETQRNKGNFPGRFSGRQFSNSRSEMNVSTLELGDSALYLCASSVGQETQYFGPGTRLLVL.

The chain has TRBV29-1 and TRBJ1-2; D is ambiguous. From germline, CDR1 is SQVTM and CDR2 ANQGSEA. V was clipped by 2 bases and J by 7 bases, with 8 bases between them. The CDR3 consists of 11 residues. The chain's CDR3 is CSVERGCGYTF. For the CDR3, the DNA is TGCAGCGTTGAACGAGGCTGTGGCTACACCTTC.

This clone was seen a handful of times. The rearrangement links TRBV6-6 to TRBJ2-5; D is uncertain. Germline CDR1 reads MNHNY; CDR2 reads SVGAGI (reference sequence). The CDR3 covers 13 residues. V gave up 8 bases and J gave up 4 bases, with 14 bases separating them. CDR3 sequence (DNA): TGTGCCAGCGCCATTCGGGTAGCAGAGACCCAGTACTTC. It encodes CASAIRVAETQYF.

The sample holds a few counts of this clone. The rearrangement joins TRBV20-1 to TRBJ2-7, with unresolved D. Trimming pared 4 bases from V and 1 base from J, leaving 5 bases between. This CDR3 is 11 amino acids long. Germline V CDR1 and CDR2: DFQATT, SNEGSKA (reference sequence). CDR3 sequence reads: CSAIGSYEQYF. The CDR3 nucleotides are TGCAGTGCTATAGGGTCCTACGAGCAGTACTTC.

V and J are TRBV29-1 and TRBJ2-5; TRBD1 agrees at 7 bases. The J segment lost 4 bases and the V segment lost 6 bases, leaving 8 bases of the junction unmatched. CDR3 length: 13 amino acids. CDR1 is SQVTM and CDR2 is ANQGSEA in the germline V gene. CDR3 amino acids: CSVSDRDPETQYF. As DNA, the CDR3 is TGCAGCGTGAGTGACAGGGATCCAGAGACCCAGTACTTC.

This chain connects TRBV19 to TRBJ2-4; D may be TRBD1 or TRBD2 (5 bases each). Trimming pared 6 bases from V and 4 bases from J, leaving 16 bases between. The germline CDR1 and CDR2 sequences are LNHDA and SQIVND (reference sequence). This CDR3 has 15 amino acids. CDR3 region: CASSHPRDGKNIQYF. The CDR3 DNA sequence: TGTGCCAGTAGCCACCCCCGGGACGGAAAAAACATTCAGTACTTC. The full variable domain, with the rest looked up from reference TRBV19 and TRBJ2-4, is DGGITQSPKYLFRKEGQNVTLSCEQNLNHDAMYWYRQDPGQGLRLIYYSQIVNDFQKGDIAEGYSVSREKKESFPLTVTSAQKNPTAFYLCASSHPRDGKNIQYFGAGTRLSVL.

This chain connects TRBV10-3 to TRBJ2-7, with TRBD2 matching 12 bases. This CDR3 comprises 14 residues. The ends lost 10 bases at V and 3 bases at J; junction bases unmatched: 7. Germline lookup yields CDR1 ENHRY and CDR2 SYGVKD. The CDR3 DNA reads as TGTGCCACGACTCGGACTAGCGGGATCTACGAGCAGTACTTC. Amino acid sequence: CATTRTSGIYEQYF.

The CDR3 sequence is CASSEPGTSGGFTGELFF. The CDR3 nucleotides are TGCGCCAGCAGCGAGCCTGGGACTAGCGGGGGTTTTACCGGGGAGCTGTTTTTT. The chain uses TRBV5-1 and TRBJ2-2; 14 bases are a match to TRBD2. CDR1 SGHRS and CDR2 YFSETQ come from the germline V gene. V gave up 4 bases and J gave up 5 bases; unmatched junction bases: 10. This CDR3 contains 18 residues.

The chain carries TRBV5-1 and TRBJ2-6, with TRBD1 identical over 8 bases. The germline CDR1 and CDR2 sequences are SGHRS and YFSETQ. V gave up 5 bases and J gave up 1 base; unmatched junction bases: 11. The length of the CDR3 is 18 residues. The CDR3, as DNA: TGCGCCAGCAGACCAGGACAGGGTTCCCAATCTGGGGCCAACGTCCTGACTTTC. Amino acid sequence: CASRPGQGSQSGANVLTF.

The sample holds one count of this clone. This chain links TRBV5-1 with TRBJ2-1; D is perhaps TRBD2 (6 bases). V was shortened by 0 bases and J by 3 bases, with 10 bases between the two germline ends. CDR1 is SGHRS, CDR2 YFSETQ, per germline. This CDR3 region has 15 residues. CDR3: CASSLASGFYNEQFF. CDR3 nucleotide sequence: TGCGCCAGCAGCTTGGCCAGCGGGTTCTACAATGAGCAGTTCTTC.